A single sample gave rise to the 5 T cell receptor beta chains below, sequenced in a study of CD8 T cells in Susac syndrome. RNA, at about 0.45 to 1 ug, was reverse transcribed with random hexamers. TCRdb independently ran MiXCR on the immunoSEQ multiplex PCR reads; one entry per CDR3 protein. The sample lists roughly 84,000 distinct CDR3 sequences, roughly 96% occurring once. The sample was CD8+ T cells from PBMCs. The receptors originated from a human donor with Susac syndrome.

The chain carries TRBV27 and TRBJ1-1; 9 positions agree with TRBD1. This CDR3 is built from 14 residues. Germline loops: CDR1 MNHEY, CDR2 SMNVEV (reference sequence). J gave up 7 bases and V 5 bases, and 8 bases lay outside the gene matches. CDR3 in amino acids: CASSLKQGAIEAFF. DNA for the CDR3: TGTGCCAGCAGTCTTAAACAGGGGGCGATTGAAGCTTTCTTT.

This clonotype appeared once. The CDR3 DNA reads TGTGCCAGCGCGAGGGGAGACAGGGGATCTGGGGCCAACGTCCTGACTTTC. It translates to CASARGDRGSGANVLTF. The chain links TRBV9 to TRBJ2-6; the match to TRBD1 covers 8 bases. With 7 bases clipped from V and 1 base from J, the junction kept 10 bases outside the gene matches. This CDR3 contains 17 residues. The germline gives CDR1 SGDLS, CDR2 YYNGEE.

The chain couples TRBV29-1 to TRBJ2-7; a weak D match, TRBD1 (5 bases). V shed 6 bases and J shed 4 bases, with 7 bases lying between them. Germline CDR1 reads SQVTM; CDR2 reads ANQGSEA. The CDR3 runs to 10 residues. The CDR3 reads CSVKGYEQYF. CDR3 sequence (DNA): TGCAGCGTAAAGGGGTACGAGCAGTACTTC.

This rearrangement joins TRBV28 to TRBJ1-5; D not resolved. V shed 3 bases and J shed 4 bases, with 7 bases lying between them. Germline values: CDR1 MDHEN, CDR2 SYDVKM. The CDR3 runs to 13 residues. The DNA of the CDR3 is TGTGCCAGCAGTTTGCCCCGGAATCAGCCCCAGCATTTT. This gives the protein CASSLPRNQPQHF.

The chain joins TRBV27 to TRBJ1-5; unclear D gene. This CDR3 has 17 amino acids. Germline CDR1 reads MNHEY; CDR2 reads SMNVEV (reference sequence). V was pared by 2 bases and J by 0 bases, with 14 bases between. DNA for the CDR3: TGTGCCAGCAGTTTAGTCGGAGGTGATAATAGCAATCAGCCCCAGCATTTT. Protein: CASSLVGGDNSNQPQHF.